In this sample, the clone carrying this T cell receptor (beta chain) turned up once. The antigen remains unidentified. These data come from a study of cytomegalovirus exposure and HLA in healthy donors. Germline V gives CDR1 GTSNPN, CDR2 SVGIG (reference sequence). The CDR3 extends over 15 amino acids. The ends were cut back, 4 bases at V and 5 bases at J, with 18 bases in the middle. The study's findings and limits: Reported results showed that the classifier diagnosed cytomegalovirus status with high specificity and sensitivity.

The protocol was immunoSEQ multiplex PCR, while the TCRdb copy is restricted to in-frame clones and leaves out a portion. Of approximately 220,000 clones in the sample, roughly 83% were seen once. The chain joins TRBV30 to TRBJ1-5; D perhaps matches TRBD1 (6 bases). This sequence was found in a woman younger than 45 in good health and CMV-seropositive. Sequenced material: PBMCs. CDR3 loop: CAWNHPGGRDQPQHF. CDR3 DNA sequence: TGTGCCTGGAACCATCCGGGGGGCCGGGATCAGCCCCAGCATTTT.